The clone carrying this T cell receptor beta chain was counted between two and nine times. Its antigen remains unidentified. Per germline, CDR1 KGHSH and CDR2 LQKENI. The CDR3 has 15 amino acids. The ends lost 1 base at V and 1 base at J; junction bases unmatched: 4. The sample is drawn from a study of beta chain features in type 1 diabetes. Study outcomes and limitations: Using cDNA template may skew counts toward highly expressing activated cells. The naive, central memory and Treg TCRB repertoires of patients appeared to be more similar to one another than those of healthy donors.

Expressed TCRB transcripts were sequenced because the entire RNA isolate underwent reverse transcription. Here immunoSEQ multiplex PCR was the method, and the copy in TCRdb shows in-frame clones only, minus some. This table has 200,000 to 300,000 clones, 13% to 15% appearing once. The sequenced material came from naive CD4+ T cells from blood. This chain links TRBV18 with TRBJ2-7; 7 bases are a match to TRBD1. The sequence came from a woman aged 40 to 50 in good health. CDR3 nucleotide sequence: TGTGCCAGCTCACCACTCGAGACAGGGTCCTACGAGCAGTACTTC. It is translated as CASSPLETGSYEQYF.